The T cell receptor beta chain under discussion was sequenced for a study of long-term antiretroviral therapy in people with HIV. In its sample, this clone was seen once. Each sample contained 1-10 million cryopreserved PBMC, thawed before DNA extraction. This CDR3 has 13 residues. Germline V gene sequence: CDR1 SNHLY, CDR2 FYNNEI. Unmatched junction bases numbered 2, after V lost 8 bases and J lost 1 base. Sequencing relied on immunoSEQ assay v3.0, run at survey level. Generated by immunoSEQ multiplex PCR, the TCRdb table keeps only in-frame clones and is missing some. The table lists about 14,000 clones, approximately 73% of them singletons, with approximately 30% in the top ten.

Specimen: unsorted PBMCs, collected 3.1 years after starting antiretroviral therapy. This sequence originates from a middle-aged man with HIV. The genes are TRBV2 and TRBJ1-5; 7 bases agree with TRBD1. The CDR3 here is CASDRDSNQPQHF. The CDR3 bases are TGTGCCAGCGACAGGGACAGCAATCAGCCCCAGCATTTT. Complete variable domain (other parts from reference TRBV2 and TRBJ1-5): EPEVTQTPSHQVTQMGQEVILRCVPISNHLYFYWYRQILGQKVEFLVSFYNNEISEKSEIFDDQFSVERPDGSNFTLKIRSTKLEDSAMYFCASDRDSNQPQHFGDGTRLSIL.